This entry features one T cell receptor beta chain sequence. The length of the CDR3 is 16 residues. Unmatched junction bases numbered 15, after V lost 1 base and J lost 11 bases. Germline V gene lookup returns CDR1 LNHNV and CDR2 YYDKDF (reference sequence). The data originate from a study of blood T cell repertoires in COVID-19. Produced via immunoSEQ multiplex PCR; TCRdb's table is partial and in-frame only. The data contain about 250,000 clones, more than 60% of them singletons. The TCR sequence derives from a middle-aged woman with active or convalescent COVID-19. The sequencing input was peripheral blood. The chain uses TRBV15 and TRBJ1-1, with 8 positions matching TRBD1. The CDR3 sequence: CATSRGGDRGAVGAFF. CDR3 in DNA: TGTGCCACCAGCAGAGGGGGTGACAGGGGAGCTGTTGGGGCTTTCTTT.